The 4 T cell receptor beta chains in this list originate from one sample, sequenced in a study of blood T cell repertoires in COVID-19. The protocol was immunoSEQ multiplex PCR, while the TCRdb copy is restricted to in-frame clones and leaves out a portion. The sample has roughly 43,000 clones; approximately 89% are singletons. The sequencing sample was made of peripheral blood. Source of these receptors: a human donor in a cohort sampled during active COVID-19.

The chain couples TRBV7-6 to TRBJ2-5; 15 nucleotides line up with TRBD2. Germline V gene sequence: CDR1 SGHVS, CDR2 FNYEAQ. The V segment lost 5 bases and the J segment 5 bases; nucleotides outside the gene matches: 6. The CDR3 covers 16 residues. CDR3 DNA: TGTGCCAGCAGCCCGGGACTAGCGGGAGGTCGGGAGACCCAGTACTTC. This encodes CASSPGLAGGRETQYF.

The V and J genes are TRBV11-2 and TRBJ2-2, with TRBD2 matching over 8 bases. Unmatched junction bases numbered 4, after V lost 1 base and J lost 3 bases. From germline, CDR1 is SGHAT and CDR2 FQNNGV. This CDR3 comprises 16 residues. The CDR3 region has the DNA TGTGCCAGCAGCTTAGGAGTAGCGGGATACACCGGGGAGCTGTTTTTT. Translating gives CASSLGVAGYTGELFF.

This chain uses TRBV5-1 with TRBJ1-4, with TRBD1 matching over 8 bases. CDR3 length: 16 residues. The ends lost 4 bases at V and 7 bases at J; junction bases unmatched: 12. The germline gives CDR1 SGHRS, CDR2 YFSETQ. The CDR3 region has the DNA TGCGCCAGCAGCGTGGCCCCACAGGGGGGGGGTGAAAAACTGTTTTTT. Translated, it gives CASSVAPQGGGEKLFF.

This rearrangement joins TRBV5-1 to TRBJ2-3; maybe TRBD2 (6 bases). CDR3 length equals 15 residues. Trimming cost V 2 bases and J 1 base, with 11 bases left between them. Germline CDR1 SGHRS, CDR2 YFSETQ. In DNA, the CDR3 is TGCGCCAGCAGCTTTCCCGGGGAGGGCACAGATACGCAGTATTTT. Residues: CASSFPGEGTDTQYF.